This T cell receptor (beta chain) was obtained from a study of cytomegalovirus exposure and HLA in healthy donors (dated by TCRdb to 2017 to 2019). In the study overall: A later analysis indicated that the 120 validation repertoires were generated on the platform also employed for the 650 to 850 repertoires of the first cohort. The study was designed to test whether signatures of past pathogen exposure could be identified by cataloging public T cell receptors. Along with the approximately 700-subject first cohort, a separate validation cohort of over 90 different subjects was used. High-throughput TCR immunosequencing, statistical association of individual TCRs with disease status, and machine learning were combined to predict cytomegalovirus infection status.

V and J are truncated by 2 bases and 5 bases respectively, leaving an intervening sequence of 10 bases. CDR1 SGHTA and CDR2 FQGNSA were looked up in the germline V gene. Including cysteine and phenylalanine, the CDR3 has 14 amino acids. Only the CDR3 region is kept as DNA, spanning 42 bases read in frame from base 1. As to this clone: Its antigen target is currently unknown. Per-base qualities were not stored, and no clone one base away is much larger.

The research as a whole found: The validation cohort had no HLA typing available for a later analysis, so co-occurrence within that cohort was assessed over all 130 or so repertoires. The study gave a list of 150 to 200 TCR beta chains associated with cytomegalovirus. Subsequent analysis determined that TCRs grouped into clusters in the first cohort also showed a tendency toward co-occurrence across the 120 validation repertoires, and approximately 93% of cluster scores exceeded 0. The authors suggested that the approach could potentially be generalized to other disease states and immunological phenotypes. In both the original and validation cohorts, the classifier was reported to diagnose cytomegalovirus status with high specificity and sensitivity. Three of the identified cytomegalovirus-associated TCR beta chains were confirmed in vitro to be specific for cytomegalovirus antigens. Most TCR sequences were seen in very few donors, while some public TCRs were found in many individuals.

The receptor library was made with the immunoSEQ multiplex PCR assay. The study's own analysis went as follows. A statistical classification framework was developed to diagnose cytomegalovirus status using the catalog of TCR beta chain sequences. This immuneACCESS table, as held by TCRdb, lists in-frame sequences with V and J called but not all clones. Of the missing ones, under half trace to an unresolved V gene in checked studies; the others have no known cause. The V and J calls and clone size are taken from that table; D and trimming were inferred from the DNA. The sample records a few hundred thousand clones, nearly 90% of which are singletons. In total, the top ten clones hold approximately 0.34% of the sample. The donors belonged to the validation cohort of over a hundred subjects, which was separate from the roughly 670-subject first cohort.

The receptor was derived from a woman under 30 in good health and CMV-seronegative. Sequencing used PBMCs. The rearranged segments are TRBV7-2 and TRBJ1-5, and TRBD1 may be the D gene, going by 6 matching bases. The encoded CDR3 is CASSLTPGDQPQHF. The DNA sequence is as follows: TGTGCCAGCAGCTTAACCCCAGGGGATCAGCCCCAGCATTTT.